This TCR beta chain came from a study of high-grade serous ovarian cancer treatment subgroups (dated by TCRdb to about 2021). For context, the study as a whole: A mean of 14,192 reads and fewer than 8,500 unique TCR beta rearrangements per sample was generated by sequencing. The study profiled TCR beta repertoires in high-grade serous ovarian cancer patients grouped by complete gross resection or neoadjuvant chemotherapy response under a laparoscopic triage algorithm. One primary tumor sample and two metastatic tumor samples were collected from each patient, for a total of some 90 samples. Of the roughly 30 patients in the cohort, about ten had no residual disease after primary surgery (R0), about ten were excellent NACT responders, and about ten were poor NACT responders.

The V and J ends are trimmed by 6 bases and 3 bases, leaving 20 bases between them. From cysteine to phenylalanine, the CDR3 is 16 amino acids long. Only CDR3 DNA remains: 48 bases, in frame from the first base. Taken from the germline V gene, the CDR1 and CDR2 loops are MDHEN and SYDVKM. Tumor samples were obtained before definitive surgery or chemotherapy. Genomic DNA extraction was performed by the MD Anderson Biospecimen Extraction Resource, and TCR sequencing was carried out by the MD Anderson Cancer Genomics Laboratory. High-throughput TCR profiling via ImmunoSEQ was performed on the roughly 98 tumor samples. Per the original workflow: To measure repertoire diversity, the metrics used were richness (unique productive sequences), clonality, evenness and relatedness, and the Bhattacharyya coefficient was used to assess similarity between samples. A sensitivity analysis excluded TCRs with fewer than two reads and gave consistent conclusions. In TCRdb, the immuneACCESS table is reduced to in-frame sequences with V and J assigned. These tables do not hold every clone; where another copy was compared, an unresolved V gene accounts for under half, and the others remain unexplained. The DNA was the basis for D and trimming; V, J and clone size are from that table. The sample profile shows roughly 9,000 clones; about 78% of them were found once. Clones ranked in the top ten supply roughly 10% of the sample.

Overall study results and their limits: Repertoire similarity between tumors from the same patient ranged from 0.11 to 0.79, while tumors from different patients showed almost no similarity. TCR repertoire analyses focused on CDR3; CDR1 and CDR2 were not analyzed. Bulk tumor TCR sequencing lacked spatial information, limiting insight into HGSC tumor complexity and diversity. TCR clonal relatedness correlated positively with neoantigen level and, by trend, with copy number variation and mutation load from whole-genome sequencing.

A note on this clone: This receptor's antigen is unknown. Nothing much larger sits one base from this clone, and base qualities are not available.

Input material: tumor tissue. The receptor chain draws on TRBV28 and TRBJ2-5, with an unclear D gene assignment. The clonotype was recovered from a human donor with high-grade serous ovarian cancer. The CDR3 region: CASSPPQSAPKETQYF. In nucleotides, the sequence is TGTGCCAGCAGCCCTCCCCAGAGTGCGCCAAAAGAGACCCAGTACTTC.